A single sample is the source of the 5 T cell receptor beta chains below, sequenced in a study of T cell responses to AZD1222 COVID-19 vaccine (dated by TCRdb to about 2021). The time point label here, explained by the study, means: baseline before first vaccination. Library preparation used the immunoSEQ multiplex PCR assay. Sourced from immuneACCESS, this table was stored by TCRdb with only in-frame sequences that have V and J called. A share of the clones is absent; for the studies checked, an unresolved V gene accounts for under half, and the remainder has no known explanation. The table for this sample lists 100,000 to 150,000 clones; 90% of them were counted only once. Together, the top ten hold 7.2% of the sample. The sample in question was peripheral blood, obtained on day 0 of AZD1222 vaccination. These receptors originate from an adult in good health.

This sequence joins TRBV24-1 and TRBJ2-7; 8 bases are a match to TRBD1. Germline V CDR1 and CDR2: KGHDR, SFDVKD. CDR3 length equals 16 residues. V dropped 3 bases and J dropped 2; count of bases not matched to a gene: 8. The chain's CDR3 is CATSDAPGTGPYEQYF. In nucleotides, the CDR3 is TGTGCCACCAGTGATGCCCCCGGGACAGGCCCCTACGAGCAGTACTTC.

The CDR3 spells CASSLSDYEQYF. In DNA, the CDR3 is TGTGCCAGCAGCTTATCGGACTACGAGCAGTACTTC. The chain carries TRBV7-9 and TRBJ2-7; D gene unclear. V lost 2 bases to trimming and J lost 3 bases, with 5 bases between them. CDR1 is SEHNR and CDR2 is FQNEAQ in the germline V gene (reference sequence). The CDR3 is 12 residues long.

The V call is TRBV9, the J call TRBJ2-7; perhaps TRBD1 as D (6 bases). The ends were cut back, 3 bases at V and 5 bases at J, with 18 bases in the middle. Germline V gene lookup returns CDR1 SGDLS and CDR2 YYNGEE. CDR3 length equals 15 residues. The CDR3 reads CASSAGTLGFHEQYF. The DNA for the CDR3 is TGTGCCAGCAGCGCCGGGACACTGGGTTTCCACGAGCAGTACTTC. Together with reference TRBV9 and TRBJ2-7, the CDR3 gives the full variable domain: DSGVTQTPKHLITATGQRVTLRCSPRSGDLSVYWYQQSLDQGLQFLIQYYNGEERAKGNILERFSAQQFPDLHSELNLSSLELGDSALYFCASSAGTLGFHEQYFGPGTRLTVT.

This chain links TRBV3-1 (or the pseudogene TRBV3-2) with TRBJ2-7, with 7 bases that match TRBD2. Germline loops: CDR1 LGHDT, CDR2 YNNKEL (reference sequence). The CDR3 runs 14 residues. Germline trimming cut 1 base from V and 2 bases from J; bases unmatched to any gene: 2. The CDR3 here is CASSQAGGAYEQYF. The CDR3 region has the DNA TGTGCCAGCAGCCAAGCGGGAGGAGCCTACGAGCAGTACTTC.

Regarding this clone: At one boundary the junction diverges from the germline segment, which might be a read error. The chain is built from TRBV2 and TRBJ1-3; possible D gene TRBD1, 5 bases. The CDR3 has 16 amino acids. The germline V gene has CDR1 SNHLY and CDR2 FYNNEI. CDR3 residues: CVSSVETASSGNTIYF. The CDR3 nucleotides are TGTGTCAGCAGTGTGGAGACAGCGAGCTCTGGAAACACCATATATTTT. The full variable domain, its missing parts supplied by reference TRBV2 and TRBJ1-3, is EPEVTQTPSHQVTQMGQEVILRCVPISNHLYFYWYRQILGQKVEFLVSFYNNEISEKSEIFDDQFSVERPDGSNFTLKIRSTKLEDSAMYFCVSSVETASSGNTIYFGEGSWLTVV.